These T cell receptor beta chains were read from a single sample in a study of T cells after posttransplantation cyclophosphamide. The repertoire was sequenced with immunoSEQ multiplex PCR; TCRdb's copy has only in-frame clones and lacks some. The sample consists of some 64,000 clones, roughly 93% of them appearing once. The specimen was PBMCs. The receptor source for this set is a woman aged 30 to 39 in good health and a related stem cell transplant donor. Both conserved end residues are part of each CDR3. A D gene is named only where the DNA matches it firmly. Size is stated for part of the rows, as once, few or many counts, or as a class when the clone is expanded.

CDR3aa,CDR3nt,len,j_gene,d_gene,v_gene,abundance
CASSSPGKGERMFF,TGTGCCAGCAGTTCGCCGGGGAAAGGCGAAAGGATGTTTTTT,14,TRBJ1-4,NA,TRBV28,NA
CASSPTGLGSSGANVLTF,TGTGCCAGCTCCCCTACAGGTTTGGGAAGCTCTGGGGCCAACGTCCTGACTTTC,18,TRBJ2-6,NA,TRBV2,NA
CASSEAVSSGNTIYF,TGTGCCAGCAGTGAAGCGGTGTCCTCTGGAAACACCATATATTTT,15,TRBJ1-3,NA,TRBV6-1,NA
CASSPTASTNEKLFF,TGTGCCAGCAGTCCTACGGCATCAACTAATGAAAAACTGTTTTTT,15,TRBJ1-4,NA,TRBV6-5,NA
CASSRTWMAGELFF,TGTGCCAGCAGCCGTACATGGATGGCCGGGGAGCTGTTTTTT,14,TRBJ2-2,NA,TRBV11-2,once
CAWSVPGQGNAIISGNTIYF,TGTGCCTGGAGTGTTCCGGGACAGGGGAACGCTATAATATCTGGAAACACCATATATTTT,20,TRBJ1-3,TRBD1,TRBV30,NA
CASSDLAGVQPSEQYF,TGTGCCAGCAGTGACCTAGCGGGGGTTCAACCCTCCGAGCAGTACTTC,16,TRBJ2-7,TRBD2,TRBV6-4,NA
CASSEVTGVSYQPQHF,TGTGCCAGCAGTGAAGTCACCGGGGTTAGTTATCAGCCCCAGCATTTT,16,TRBJ1-5,NA,TRBV6-1,NA
CASSQVVRGTDTQYF,TGCGCCAGCAGCCAAGTTGTCAGGGGTACAGATACGCAGTATTTT,15,TRBJ2-3,NA,TRBV4-3,NA
CASSSNRGNTEAFF,TGTGCCAGCAGCTCCAACAGGGGGAACACTGAAGCTTTCTTT,14,TRBJ1-1,TRBD1,TRBV7-9,NA
CAWSELGANTEAFF,TGTGCCTGGAGTGAGTTGGGGGCGAACACTGAAGCTTTCTTT,14,TRBJ1-1,NA,TRBV30,NA
CASSSTGIKIQETQYF,TGTGCCAGCAGTAGCACGGGGATAAAGATCCAAGAGACCCAGTACTTC,16,TRBJ2-5,NA,TRBV28,NA
CAIKKQGEGYGYTF,TGTGCCATCAAAAAACAGGGCGAGGGCTATGGCTACACCTTC,14,TRBJ1-2,NA,TRBV10-3,once
CASGNREMRYGYTF,TGTGCCAGCGGAAACAGGGAGATGAGGTATGGCTACACCTTC,14,TRBJ1-2,NA,TRBV6-1,NA